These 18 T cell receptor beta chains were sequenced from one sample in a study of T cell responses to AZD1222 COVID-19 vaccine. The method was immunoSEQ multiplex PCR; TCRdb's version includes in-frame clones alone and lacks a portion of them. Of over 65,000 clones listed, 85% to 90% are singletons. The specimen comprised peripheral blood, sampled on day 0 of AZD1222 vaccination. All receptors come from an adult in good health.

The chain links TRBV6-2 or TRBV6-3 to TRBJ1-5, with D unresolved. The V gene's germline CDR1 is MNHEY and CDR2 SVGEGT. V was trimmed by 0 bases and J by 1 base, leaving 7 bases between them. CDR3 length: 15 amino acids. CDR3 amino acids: CASSYSGGSNQPQHF. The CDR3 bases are TGTGCCAGCAGTTACTCGGGCGGAAGCAATCAGCCCCAGCATTTT.

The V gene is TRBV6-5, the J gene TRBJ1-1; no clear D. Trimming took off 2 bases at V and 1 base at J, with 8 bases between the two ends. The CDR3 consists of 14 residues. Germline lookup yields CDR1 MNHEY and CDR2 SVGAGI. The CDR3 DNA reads TGTGCCAGCAGTTACAGCCAACCGAACACTGAAGCTTTCTTT. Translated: CASSYSQPNTEAFF.

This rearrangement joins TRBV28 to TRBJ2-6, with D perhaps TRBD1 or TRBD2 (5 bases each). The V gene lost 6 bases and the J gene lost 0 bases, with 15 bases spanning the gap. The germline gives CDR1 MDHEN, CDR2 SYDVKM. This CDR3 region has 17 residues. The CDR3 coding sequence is TGTGCCAGCAGCCCGATCCGGGGCGTCTCTGGGGCCAACGTCCTGACTTTC. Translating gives CASSPIRGVSGANVLTF.

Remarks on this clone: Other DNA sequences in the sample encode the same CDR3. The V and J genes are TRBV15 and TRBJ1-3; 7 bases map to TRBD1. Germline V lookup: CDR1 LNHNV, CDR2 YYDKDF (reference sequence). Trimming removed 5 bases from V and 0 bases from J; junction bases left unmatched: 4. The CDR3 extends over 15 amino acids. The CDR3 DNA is TGTGCCACCAGCCGGGGACAGAGCTCTGGAAACACCATATATTTT. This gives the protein CATSRGQSSGNTIYF.

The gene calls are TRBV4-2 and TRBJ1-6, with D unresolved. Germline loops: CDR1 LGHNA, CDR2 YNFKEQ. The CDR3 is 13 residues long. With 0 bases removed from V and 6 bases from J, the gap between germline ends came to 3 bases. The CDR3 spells CASSQDRNSPLHF. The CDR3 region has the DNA TGTGCCAGCAGCCAAGATCGTAATTCACCCCTCCACTTT.

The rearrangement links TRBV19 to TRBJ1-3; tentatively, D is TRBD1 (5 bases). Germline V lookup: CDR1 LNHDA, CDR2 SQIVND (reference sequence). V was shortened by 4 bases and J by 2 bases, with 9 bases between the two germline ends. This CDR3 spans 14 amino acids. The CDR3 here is CASSTGATGNTIYF. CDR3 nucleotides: TGTGCCAGTAGTACTGGGGCCACTGGAAACACCATATATTTT.

The CDR3, as DNA: TGTGCCAGCAGCCGCACAGGGGCCGGCAATCAGCCCCAGCATTTT. Encoded protein: CASSRTGAGNQPQHF. J is TRBJ1-5 and V is TRBV6-2 or TRBV6-3; 7 bases agree with TRBD1. CDR3 size: 15 residues. J lost 2 bases, V lost 6 bases, and 7 bases had no gene match. Germline V CDR1 and CDR2: MNHEY, SVGEGT.

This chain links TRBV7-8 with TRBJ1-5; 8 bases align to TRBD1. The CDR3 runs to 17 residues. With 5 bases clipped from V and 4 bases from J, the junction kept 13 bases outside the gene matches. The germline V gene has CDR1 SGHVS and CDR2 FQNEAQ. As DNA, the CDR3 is TGTGCCAGCAGCAAACCCTCAGGGGGCTCGGGGAATCAGCCCCAGCATTTT. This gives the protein CASSKPSGGSGNQPQHF.

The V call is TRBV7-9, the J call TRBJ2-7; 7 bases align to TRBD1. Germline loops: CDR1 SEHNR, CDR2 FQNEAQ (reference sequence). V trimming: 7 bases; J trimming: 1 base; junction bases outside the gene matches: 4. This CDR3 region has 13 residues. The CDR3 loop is CASTPTGSYEQYF. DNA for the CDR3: TGTGCCAGCACCCCGACAGGGTCCTACGAGCAGTACTTC. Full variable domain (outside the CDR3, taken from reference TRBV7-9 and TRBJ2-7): DTGVSQNPRHKITKRGQNVTFRCDPISEHNRLYWYRQTLGQGPEFLTYFQNEAQLEKSRLLSDRFSAERPKGSFSTLEIQRTEQGDSAMYLCASTPTGSYEQYFGPGTRLTVT.

CDR3: CASSPIAVSTDTQYF. The CDR3 DNA reads TGTGCCAGCAGTCCGATAGCGGTCAGCACAGATACGCAGTATTTT. This chain links TRBV6-5 with TRBJ2-3; perhaps TRBD2 as D (6 bases). V lost 5 bases and J lost 0, with 12 bases in between. Germline V gene sequence: CDR1 MNHEY, CDR2 SVGAGI. There are 15 residues in the CDR3.

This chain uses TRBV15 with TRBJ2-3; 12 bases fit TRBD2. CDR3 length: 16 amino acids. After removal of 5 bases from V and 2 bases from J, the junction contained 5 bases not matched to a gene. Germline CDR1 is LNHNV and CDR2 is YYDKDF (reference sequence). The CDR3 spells CATSSWTSGNTDTQYF. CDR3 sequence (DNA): TGTGCCACCAGCTCTTGGACTAGCGGGAACACAGATACGCAGTATTTT. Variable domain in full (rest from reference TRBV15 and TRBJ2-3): DAMVIQNPRYQVTQFGKPVTLSCSQTLNHNVMYWYQQKSSQAPKLLFHYYDKDFNNEADTPDNFQSRRPNTSFCFLDIRSPGLGDTAMYLCATSSWTSGNTDTQYFGPGTRLTVL.

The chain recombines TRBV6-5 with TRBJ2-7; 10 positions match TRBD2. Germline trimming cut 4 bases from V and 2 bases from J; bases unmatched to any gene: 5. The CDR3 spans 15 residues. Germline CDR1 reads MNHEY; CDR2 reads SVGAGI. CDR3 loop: CASSLASGGTYEQYF. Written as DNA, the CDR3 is TGTGCCAGCAGTTTAGCTAGCGGGGGAACCTACGAGCAGTACTTC.

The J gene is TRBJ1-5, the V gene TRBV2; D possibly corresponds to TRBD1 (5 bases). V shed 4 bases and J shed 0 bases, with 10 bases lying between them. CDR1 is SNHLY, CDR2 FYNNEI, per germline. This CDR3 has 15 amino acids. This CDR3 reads CASSGTPDSNQPQHF. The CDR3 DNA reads TGTGCCAGCAGTGGGACACCAGATAGCAATCAGCCCCAGCATTTT.

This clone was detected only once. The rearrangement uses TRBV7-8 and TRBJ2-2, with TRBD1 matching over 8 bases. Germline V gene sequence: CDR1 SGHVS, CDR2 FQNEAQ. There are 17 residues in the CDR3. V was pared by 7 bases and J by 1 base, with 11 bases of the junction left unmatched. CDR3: CASTPQRGTGNTGELFF. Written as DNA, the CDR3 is TGTGCCAGCACCCCTCAAAGGGGGACAGGGAACACCGGGGAGCTGTTTTTT. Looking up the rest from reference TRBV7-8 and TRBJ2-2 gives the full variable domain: GAGVSQSPRYKVAKRGQDVALRCDPISGHVSLFWYQQALGQGPEFLTYFQNEAQLDKSGLPSDRFFAERPEGSVSTLKIQRTQQEDSAVYLCASTPQRGTGNTGELFFGEGSRLTVL.

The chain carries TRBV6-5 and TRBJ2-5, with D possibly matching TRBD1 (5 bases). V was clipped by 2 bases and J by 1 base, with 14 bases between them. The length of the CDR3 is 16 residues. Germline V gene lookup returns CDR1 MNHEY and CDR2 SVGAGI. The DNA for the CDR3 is TGTGCCAGCAGTTACGGTATGGCAAGGGGCCAAGAGACCCAGTACTTC. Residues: CASSYGMARGQETQYF.

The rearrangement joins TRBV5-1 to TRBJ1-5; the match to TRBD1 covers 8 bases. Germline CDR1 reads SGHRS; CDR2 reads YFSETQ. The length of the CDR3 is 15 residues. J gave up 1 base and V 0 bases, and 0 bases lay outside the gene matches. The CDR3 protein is CASSLGTGSNQPQHF. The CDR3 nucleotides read TGCGCCAGCAGCTTGGGGACAGGGAGCAATCAGCCCCAGCATTTT.

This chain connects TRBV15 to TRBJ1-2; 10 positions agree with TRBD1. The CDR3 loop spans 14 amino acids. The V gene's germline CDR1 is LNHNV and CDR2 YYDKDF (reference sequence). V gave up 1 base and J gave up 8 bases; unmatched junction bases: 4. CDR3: CATSRGGTGVGYTF. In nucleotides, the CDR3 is TGTGCCACCAGCAGAGGTGGGACAGGGGTCGGCTACACCTTC.

The CDR3 loop reads CASSQRLGSYTF. For the CDR3, the DNA is TGTGCCAGCAGTCAACGGTTAGGGAGCTACACCTTC. The genes are TRBV12-3 or TRBV12-4 and TRBJ1-2, with no clear D. Trimming left V 5 bases short and J 9 bases short, with 13 bases between. This CDR3 has 12 amino acids.